The present TCR beta chain was sequenced within a study of cytomegalovirus exposure and HLA in healthy donors. Assay used: immunoSEQ multiplex PCR; TCRdb lists only in-frame clones, some missing. The data hold some 71,000 clones, with approximately 94% observed a single time. General study results and limits: Confirmation in vitro established that a few CMV-associated chains were specific for CMV antigens. A subsequent analysis found that TCR clusters from the first cohort also tended to co-occur in the approximately 110 validation repertoires, with around 94% of cluster scores above 0. Published work reported that the classifier diagnosed cytomegalovirus status with high specificity and sensitivity. Whilst most TCR sequences proved rare, a subset of public TCRs occurred across many donors.

Germline V gives CDR1 MDHEN, CDR2 SYDVKM. Trimming removed 6 bases from V and 6 bases from J, with 14 bases in between. This CDR3 has 14 amino acids. For this clone: Antigen unknown.

The chain recombines TRBV28 with TRBJ1-4; a possible D gene is TRBD1 (5 bases). The material sequenced was PBMCs. The sequence came from a woman aged 18 to 35 in good health and CMV-seronegative. The chain's CDR3 is CASRLGGAHEKLFF. CDR3 nucleotides: TGTGCCAGCAGGTTGGGCGGGGCCCATGAAAAACTGTTTTTT.